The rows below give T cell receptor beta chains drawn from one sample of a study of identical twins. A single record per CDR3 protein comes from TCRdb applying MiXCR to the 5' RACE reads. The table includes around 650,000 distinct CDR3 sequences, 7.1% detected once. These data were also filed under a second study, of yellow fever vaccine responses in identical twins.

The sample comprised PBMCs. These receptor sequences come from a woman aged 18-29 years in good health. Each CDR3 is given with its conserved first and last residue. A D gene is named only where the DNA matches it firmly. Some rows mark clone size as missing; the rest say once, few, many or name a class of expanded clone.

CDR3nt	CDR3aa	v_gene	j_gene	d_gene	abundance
TGTGCCATTGGACAGGGGTTACGCACCGGGGAGCTGTTTTTT	CAIGQGLRTGELFF	TRBV10-3	TRBJ2-2	TRBD1	.
TGTGCCACCAGTGCAGCTCTGAACACTGAAGCTTTCTTT	CATSAALNTEAFF	TRBV24-1	TRBJ1-1	.	few
TGCGCCAGCAGCGTCGGGACTAGCGGGATCACTATCGAGCAGTACTTC	CASSVGTSGITIEQYF	TRBV4-1	TRBJ2-7	TRBD2	few
TGTGCCAGCACCCCTGGGGGCAGGCGGACCAGTAACGGAGGGACCCAGTACTTC	CASTPGGRRTSNGGTQYF	TRBV12-3/TRBV12-4	TRBJ2-5	.	few
TGCGCCAGCAGCTTGTACACAGGGTCCACCGGGGAGCTGTTTTTT	CASSLYTGSTGELFF	TRBV5-1	TRBJ2-2	.	.
TGTGCCAGCAGTGAACTGGCCTCTACCTTGCCGTTCTTC	CASSELASTLPFF	TRBV12-3/TRBV12-4	TRBJ2-1	.	many
TGTGCCAGCAACTTAGGGAGCCCCTACAATGAGCAGTTCTTC	CASNLGSPYNEQFF	TRBV12-3/TRBV12-4	TRBJ2-1	.	few
TGTGCCATCAGTGAGTCGAGGGGCCGGAACACCGGGGAGCTGTTTTTT	CAISESRGRNTGELFF	TRBV10-3	TRBJ2-2	.	.
TGTGCCAGCAGTCCCCGGACTAGCGGGAAAGAGACCCAGTACTTC	CASSPRTSGKETQYF	TRBV12-3/TRBV12-4	TRBJ2-5	TRBD2	.
TGTGCCAGCAGCGCGGGAACTGAAGCTTTCTTT	CASSAGTEAFF	TRBV7-6	TRBJ1-1	.	many
TGTGCCAGCAGTTCGGGACCGAGGAGCTATGGCTACACCTTC	CASSSGPRSYGYTF	TRBV6-5	TRBJ1-2	.	few
TGTGCCAGCTCACCGGAGGCTAGCGGGTCGAGCTCCTACAATGAGCAGTTCTTC	CASSPEASGSSSYNEQFF	TRBV18	TRBJ2-1	TRBD2	.
TGTGCCAGCAGTTACTCTGGGACTAGCGGGAGTGGCAATGAGCAGTTCTTC	CASSYSGTSGSGNEQFF	TRBV6-5	TRBJ2-1	TRBD2	few
TGCAGTGCTAGAGATTCGAGGCAGGACAATGAGCAGTTCTTC	CSARDSRQDNEQFF	TRBV20-1	TRBJ2-1	.	few
TGTGCCAGCAGTGCGTCCGGGACAGGGGCGAGTGGCTACACCTTC	CASSASGTGASGYTF	TRBV25-1	TRBJ1-2	TRBD1	.
TGTGCCAGCAGCCAGACTGGGGACCCCGCATCCAATGAGCAGTTCTTC	CASSQTGDPASNEQFF	TRBV2	TRBJ2-1	.	few
TGTGCCAGCAGCTTGCTTCCGGGAAAATGGTACGAGCAGTACTTC	CASSLLPGKWYEQYF	TRBV5-4	TRBJ2-7	.	many
TGTGCCAGCAGCTACGACCGCTACTCTGGAAACACCATATATTTT	CASSYDRYSGNTIYF	TRBV7-9	TRBJ1-3	.	.
TGTGCCAGCAGCTTAGCGCGGGCAAGTGGGGATGAGCAGTTCTTC	CASSLARASGDEQFF	TRBV7-2	TRBJ2-1	.	few
TGTGCCATCAGTGTCGGGAGCGCGAACACCGGGGAGCTGTTTTTT	CAISVGSANTGELFF	TRBV10-3	TRBJ2-2	.	many
TGCAGCGGCGGACAGGGACTCTTCTACAATGAGCAGTTCTTC	CSGGQGLFYNEQFF	TRBV29-1	TRBJ2-1	TRBD1	.
TGTGCCATCAGGGGAACACCGGGCAATGAGCAGTTCTTC	CAIRGTPGNEQFF	TRBV10-3	TRBJ2-1	.	.
TGTGCCACCAGTAAATACACCGGGGAGCTGTTTTTT	CATSKYTGELFF	TRBV24-1	TRBJ2-2	.	many
TGCGCCAGCAGCCCAGGGACACGCGAGACCCAGTACTTC	CASSPGTRETQYF	TRBV5-1	TRBJ2-5	.	many
TGTGCCAGCAGTTACCGGGCTAGCGGGGGGAACTACAATGAGCAGTTCTTC	CASSYRASGGNYNEQFF	TRBV6-5	TRBJ2-1	TRBD2	few
TGTGCCAGCGTGACAGGGGGCCTGGGGAACTATGGCTACACCTTC	CASVTGGLGNYGYTF	TRBV28	TRBJ1-2	TRBD1	many